This T cell receptor (beta chain) stems from a study of blood T cells in healthy people across ages. Study results and limitations: Using unsorted PBMCs precluded a conclusive naive versus antigen-experienced comparison. A roughly linear age-dependent decrease characterized TCR beta diversity per million T cells.

Germline V gene lookup returns CDR1 MNHNY and CDR2 SVGAGI (reference sequence). The CDR3 has 16 residues. V lost 0 bases, J lost 6 bases, and 14 bases lay in between. This clonotype turned up a few times. Antigen unknown. PCR was performed a second time for about 7 to 11 cycles using a sample-barcoded 5' primer and a J-beta primer mix. One entry per CDR3 protein, called by TCRdb with MiXCR from the 5' RACE reads. The sample lists roughly 1 million distinct CDR3 sequences, 20% to 25% occurring once. This sample also belongs to another study, concerning T cells of mothers and their children. That investigation notes: Extracted RNA, in its entirety, went into cDNA synthesis at about 1.5 ug per 15 ul. Maternal samples each gave over 8 million TCR beta CDR3 reads, and child samples roughly 3 million each.

The sequencing sample was made of blood. V usage is TRBV6-6 and J usage is TRBJ2-2; D might be TRBD1 or TRBD2, each matching 6 bases. The source is a girl aged 2-10 years in good health. The CDR3 is CASSYSKGGPSGELFF. The CDR3 bases are TGTGCCAGCAGTTACTCGAAGGGGGGTCCCTCCGGGGAGCTGTTTTTT.